This is a list of T cell receptor beta chains from one sample in a study of human thymus T cells. Profiled with immunoSEQ multiplex PCR; TCRdb holds only in-frame clones, not every one. This table has about 60,000 clones, approximately 95% appearing once. The material sequenced was blood. The receptors come from a boy younger than two with a congenital heart defect but otherwise immunologically healthy. CDR3s leave out the opening cysteine and the closing phenylalanine or tryptophan. The order of the fields is V gene, J gene, CDR3 protein.

V gene: TRBV29-1; J gene: TRBJ1-2; CDR3 protein: SVWGVYYGYT
V gene: TRBV19; J gene: TRBJ2-5; CDR3 protein: ASSPRDRGQETQY
V gene: TRBV11-3; J gene: TRBJ2-5; CDR3 protein: ASSLVETQY
V gene: TRBV5-5; J gene: TRBJ2-6; CDR3 protein: ASSLGGDGANVLT
V gene: TRBV5-1; J gene: TRBJ2-1; CDR3 protein: ASSRGGESNEQF
V gene: TRBV18; J gene: TRBJ1-1; CDR3 protein: ASSPLGNTEAF
V gene: TRBV12-5; J gene: TRBJ2-2; CDR3 protein: ASGLVRGTGELF
V gene: TRBV25-1; J gene: TRBJ2-5; CDR3 protein: ASSESSGEGTQY
V gene: TRBV7-8; J gene: TRBJ2-3; CDR3 protein: ASSLPPRAGADTQY
V gene: TRBV23-1; J gene: TRBJ2-3; CDR3 protein: ASSQSQRTSTDTQY
V gene: TRBV5-4; J gene: TRBJ2-7; CDR3 protein: ASSLGLPSNYEQY
V gene: TRBV7-2; J gene: TRBJ2-4; CDR3 protein: ASSIGTGNIQY
V gene: TRBV28; J gene: TRBJ2-5; CDR3 protein: ASSVQETQY
V gene: TRBV7-6; J gene: TRBJ2-7; CDR3 protein: ASSYGQGSYEQY
V gene: TRBV7-2; J gene: TRBJ2-1; CDR3 protein: ASSPVGEQF
V gene: TRBV5-1; J gene: TRBJ1-2; CDR3 protein: ASSLSTDQGSGYT
V gene: TRBV7-9; J gene: TRBJ2-7; CDR3 protein: ASSSPAKGSYEQY
V gene: TRBV7-2; J gene: TRBJ2-5; CDR3 protein: ASASGGVQETQY
V gene: TRBV28; J gene: TRBJ2-7; CDR3 protein: ASSATYTGSYEQY
V gene: TRBV4-2; J gene: TRBJ2-1; CDR3 protein: ASSQDESSYNEQF
V gene: TRBV5-4; J gene: TRBJ2-7; CDR3 protein: ASSSGTSGIYEQY
V gene: TRBV7-2; J gene: TRBJ1-1; CDR3 protein: ASSLAAGINTEAF
V gene: TRBV7-9; J gene: TRBJ1-2; CDR3 protein: ASSGQVYGYT
V gene: TRBV10-3; J gene: TRBJ2-1; CDR3 protein: AIRRTSGGGNNEQF
V gene: TRBV5-1; J gene: TRBJ2-7; CDR3 protein: ASSLGRAYEQY
V gene: TRBV19; J gene: TRBJ1-2; CDR3 protein: ASSTRTYGGYT
V gene: TRBV7-3; J gene: TRBJ2-3; CDR3 protein: ASSLGGVSTDTQY
V gene: TRBV25-1; J gene: TRBJ2-7; CDR3 protein: ASSPKGSLGFYEQY
V gene: TRBV19; J gene: TRBJ1-5; CDR3 protein: ASSIRAQNQPQH
V gene: TRBV6-1; J gene: TRBJ2-2; CDR3 protein: ASSVGSNTGELF
V gene: TRBV14; J gene: TRBJ2-7; CDR3 protein: ASSQDTPGFEQY
V gene: TRBV2; J gene: TRBJ1-2; CDR3 protein: ASRGWDSNYGYT
V gene: TRBV4-1; J gene: TRBJ2-5; CDR3 protein: ASRQRVTGNSETQY
V gene: TRBV7-2; J gene: TRBJ1-2; CDR3 protein: ASSFGTDVYGYT
V gene: TRBV6-1; J gene: TRBJ2-2; CDR3 protein: ASRVGAHTGELF
V gene: TRBV11-2; J gene: TRBJ2-7; CDR3 protein: ASSFYSSYEQY
V gene: TRBV5-1; J gene: TRBJ2-5; CDR3 protein: ASSSQAGLTETQY
V gene: TRBV7-2; J gene: TRBJ2-3; CDR3 protein: ASSLRGRSADTQY
V gene: TRBV7-2; J gene: TRBJ2-7; CDR3 protein: ASSLGRRGYEQY
V gene: TRBV27; J gene: TRBJ2-7; CDR3 protein: ASSWTGPPHEQY
V gene: TRBV7-9; J gene: TRBJ2-4; CDR3 protein: ASSLVTGQGQNIQY